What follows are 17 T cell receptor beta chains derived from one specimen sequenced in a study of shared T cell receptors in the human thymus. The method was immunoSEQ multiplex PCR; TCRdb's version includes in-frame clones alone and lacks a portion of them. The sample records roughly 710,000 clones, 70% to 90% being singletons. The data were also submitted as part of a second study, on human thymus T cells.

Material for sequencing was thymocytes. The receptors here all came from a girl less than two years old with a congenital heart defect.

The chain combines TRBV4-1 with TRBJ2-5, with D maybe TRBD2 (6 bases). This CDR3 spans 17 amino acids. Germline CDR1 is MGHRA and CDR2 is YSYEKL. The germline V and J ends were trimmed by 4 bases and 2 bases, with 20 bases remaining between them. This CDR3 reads CASSRGLGRGRQETQYF. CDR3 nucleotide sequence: TGCGCCAGCAGCCGTGGGCTGGGGCGGGGAAGACAAGAGACCCAGTACTTC.

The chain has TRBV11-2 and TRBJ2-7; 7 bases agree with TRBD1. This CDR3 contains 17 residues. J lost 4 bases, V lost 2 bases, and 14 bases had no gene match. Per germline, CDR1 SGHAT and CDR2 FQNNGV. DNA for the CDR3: TGTGCCAGCAGCTTAAGGCGACAGGGTGGCAGCCCGTACGAGCAGTACTTC. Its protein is CASSLRRQGGSPYEQYF.

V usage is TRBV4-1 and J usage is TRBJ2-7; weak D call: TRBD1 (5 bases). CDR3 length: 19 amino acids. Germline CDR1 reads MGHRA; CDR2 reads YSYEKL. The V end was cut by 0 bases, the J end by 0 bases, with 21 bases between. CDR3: CASSQDRAPGQPSSYEQYF. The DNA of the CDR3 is TGCGCCAGCAGCCAAGATCGGGCGCCAGGGCAGCCATCCTCCTACGAGCAGTACTTC.

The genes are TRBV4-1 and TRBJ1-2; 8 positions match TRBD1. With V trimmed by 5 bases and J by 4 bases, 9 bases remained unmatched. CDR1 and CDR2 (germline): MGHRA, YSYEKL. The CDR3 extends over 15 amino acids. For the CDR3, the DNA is TGCGCCAGCAGCTTACCCGGGACAGGTCCCTATGGCTACACCTTC. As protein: CASSLPGTGPYGYTF.

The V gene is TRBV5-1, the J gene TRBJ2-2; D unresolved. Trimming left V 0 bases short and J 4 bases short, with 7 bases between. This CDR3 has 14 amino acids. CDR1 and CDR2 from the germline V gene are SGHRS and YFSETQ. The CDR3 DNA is TGCGCCAGCAGCTTGGGAGGTAGCACCGGGGAGCTGTTTTTT. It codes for CASSLGGSTGELFF.

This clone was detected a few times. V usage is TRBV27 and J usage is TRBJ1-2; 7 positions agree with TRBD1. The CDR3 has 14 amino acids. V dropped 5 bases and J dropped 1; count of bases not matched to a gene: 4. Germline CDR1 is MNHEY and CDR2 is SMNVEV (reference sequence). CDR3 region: CASSDRDHNYGYTF. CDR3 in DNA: TGTGCCAGCAGTGACAGGGACCATAACTATGGCTACACCTTC.

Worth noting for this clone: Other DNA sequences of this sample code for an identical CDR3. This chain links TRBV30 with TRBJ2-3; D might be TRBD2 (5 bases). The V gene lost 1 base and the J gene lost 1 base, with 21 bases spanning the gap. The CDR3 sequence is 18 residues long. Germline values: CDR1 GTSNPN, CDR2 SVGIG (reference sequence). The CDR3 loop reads CAWSGQKPGTSGTDTQYF. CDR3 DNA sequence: TGTGCCTGGAGTGGCCAAAAACCCGGAACTAGTGGCACAGATACGCAGTATTTT.

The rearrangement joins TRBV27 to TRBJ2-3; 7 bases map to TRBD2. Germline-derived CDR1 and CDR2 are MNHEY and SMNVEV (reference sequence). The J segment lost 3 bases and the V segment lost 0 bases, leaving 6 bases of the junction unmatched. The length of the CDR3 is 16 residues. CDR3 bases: TGTGCCAGCAGTTTATCGCGGGGGAAAATAACAGATACGCAGTATTTT. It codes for CASSLSRGKITDTQYF.

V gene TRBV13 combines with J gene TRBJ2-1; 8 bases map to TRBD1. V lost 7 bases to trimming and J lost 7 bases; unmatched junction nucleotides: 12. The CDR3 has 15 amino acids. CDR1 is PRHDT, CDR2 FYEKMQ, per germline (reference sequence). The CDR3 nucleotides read TGTGCCAGCACCCCGGAGCAGGGGGCTCGGAATGAGCAGTTCTTC. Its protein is CASTPEQGARNEQFF.

The CDR3 coding sequence is TGTGCCAGTAGTATAGGTCCCAGCTACGAGCAGTACTTC. It yields the protein CASSIGPSYEQYF. The chain is built from TRBV19 and TRBJ2-7; no firm D call. The CDR3 contains 13 residues. The germline gives CDR1 LNHDA, CDR2 SQIVND (reference sequence). Trimming cost V 1 base and J 3 bases, with 7 bases left between them.

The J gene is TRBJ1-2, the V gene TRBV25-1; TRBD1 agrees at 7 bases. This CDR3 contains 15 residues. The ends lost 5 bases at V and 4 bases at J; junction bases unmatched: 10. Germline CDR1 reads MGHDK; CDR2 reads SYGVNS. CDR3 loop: CASSHPSGQLYGYTF. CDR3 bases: TGTGCCAGCAGTCACCCCTCGGGACAGCTCTATGGCTACACCTTC.

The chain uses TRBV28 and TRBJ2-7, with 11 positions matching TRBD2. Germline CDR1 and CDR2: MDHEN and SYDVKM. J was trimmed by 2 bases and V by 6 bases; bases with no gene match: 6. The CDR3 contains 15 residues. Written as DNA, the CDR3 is TGTGCCAGCAGGCCTCTAGCGGGGGGCGCCTACGAGCAGTACTTC. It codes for CASRPLAGGAYEQYF.

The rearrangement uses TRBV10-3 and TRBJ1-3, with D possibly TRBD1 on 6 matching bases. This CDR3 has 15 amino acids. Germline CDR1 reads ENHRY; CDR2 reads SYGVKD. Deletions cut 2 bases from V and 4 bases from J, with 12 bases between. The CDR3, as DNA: TGTGCCATCAGTGAGCAGGGGTTGGAAGGAAACACCATATATTTT. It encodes CAISEQGLEGNTIYF.

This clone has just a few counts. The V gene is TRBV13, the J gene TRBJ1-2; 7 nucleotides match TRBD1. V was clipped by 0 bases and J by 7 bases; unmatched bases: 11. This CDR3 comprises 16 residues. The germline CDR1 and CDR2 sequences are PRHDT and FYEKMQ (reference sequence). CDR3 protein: CASSLGRTGVVSGYTF. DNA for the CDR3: TGTGCCAGCAGCTTAGGACGGACAGGTGTAGTAAGTGGCTACACCTTC.

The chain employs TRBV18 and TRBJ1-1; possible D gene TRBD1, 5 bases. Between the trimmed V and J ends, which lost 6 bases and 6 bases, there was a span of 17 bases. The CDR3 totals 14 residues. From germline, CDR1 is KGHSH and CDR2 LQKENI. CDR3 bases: TGTGCCAGCTCGCCAAGGAGGGGTCAAGCTGAAGCTTTCTTT. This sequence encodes CASSPRRGQAEAFF. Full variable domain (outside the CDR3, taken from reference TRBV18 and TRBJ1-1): NAGVMQNPRHLVRRRGQEARLRCSPMKGHSHVYWYRQLPEEGLKFMVYLQKENIIDESGMPKERFSAEFPKEGPSILRIQQVVRGDSAAYFCASSPRRGQAEAFFGQGTRLTVV.

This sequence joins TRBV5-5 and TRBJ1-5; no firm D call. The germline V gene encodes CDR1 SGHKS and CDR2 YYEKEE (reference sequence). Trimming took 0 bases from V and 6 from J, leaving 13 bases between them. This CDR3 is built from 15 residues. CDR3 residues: CASSLVGGFGQPQHF. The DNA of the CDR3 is TGTGCCAGCAGCTTGGTTGGCGGGTTCGGTCAGCCCCAGCATTTT.

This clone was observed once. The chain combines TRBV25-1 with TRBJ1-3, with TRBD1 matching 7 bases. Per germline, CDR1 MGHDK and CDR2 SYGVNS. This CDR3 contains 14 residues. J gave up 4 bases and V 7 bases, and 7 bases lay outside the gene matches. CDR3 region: CASKPDRRGNTIYF. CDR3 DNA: TGTGCCAGCAAGCCGGACAGGAGAGGAAACACCATATATTTT.